These 3 T cell receptor beta chains came from one sample sequenced in a study of OX40 agonist ivuxolimab in advanced cancers. TCRdb's copy holds only in-frame clones and misses some; the assay was immunoSEQ multiplex PCR. The sample carries 90,000 to 150,000 clones, more than 80% recorded once. The source material was CD4+ or CD8+ T cells sorted from blood, sampled in a trial of the OX40 agonist ivuxolimab. These TCRs come from an adult with an advanced solid tumor such as melanoma, head and neck, liver or kidney cancer.

The chain carries TRBV10-1 and TRBJ2-3, with 7 bases fitting TRBD1. Trimming cost V 6 bases and J 8 bases; bases outside gene matches: 8. The length of the CDR3 is 13 residues. CDR1 and CDR2 from the germline V gene are WNHNN and SYGVQD (reference sequence). The CDR3 loop is CASSRDRQTTQYF. Here the CDR3 DNA reads TGCGCCAGCAGCCGGGACAGACAGACTACGCAGTATTTT.

The rearrangement links TRBV15 to TRBJ2-3; D gene uncertain. From germline, CDR1 is LNHNV and CDR2 YYDKDF (reference sequence). Trimming left V 3 bases short and J 2 bases short, with 9 bases between. The CDR3 consists of 14 residues. CDR3 residues: CATSRLEPTDTQYF. DNA for the CDR3: TGTGCCACCAGCAGGTTGGAGCCCACAGATACGCAGTATTTT.

This chain joins TRBV10-3 and TRBJ1-5; D call uncertain. The CDR3 has 15 residues. Trimming pared 6 bases from V and 5 bases from J, leaving 17 bases between. Per germline, CDR1 ENHRY and CDR2 SYGVKD. This CDR3 reads CAISPDPKGYQPQHF. CDR3 DNA: TGTGCCATCAGCCCGGACCCTAAAGGGTATCAGCCCCAGCATTTT.